These 18 T cell receptor beta chains originate from one sample sequenced in a study of Graves' ophthalmopathy and Graves' hyperthyroidism. The sequenced template was RNA, covering the TCR beta CDR3 region. HTBI primers served in a first-round RT-PCR, which a second-round multiplex PCR followed. Via MiXCR, TCRdb re-called the multiplex PCR reads, giving one row per CDR3 protein. This sample carries about 740,000 distinct CDR3 sequences, 35% to 50% of them seen once, and the ten largest clones take 44%. Input material: peripheral blood. The receptors come from an adult man with Graves' ophthalmopathy.

This clonotype was recorded many times. The chain combines TRBV15 with TRBJ1-5, with TRBD1 as a possible D gene (5 bases). CDR3 length: 15 amino acids. Germline CDR1 and CDR2: LNHNV and YYDKDF (reference sequence). The V end was cut by 4 bases, the J end by 5 bases, with 15 bases between. The CDR3 region has the DNA TGTGCCACCAGCAAAGACCCATTGACAGATCAGCCCCAGCATTTT. As protein: CATSKDPLTDQPQHF. Full variable domain (rest looked up from reference TRBV15 and TRBJ1-5): DAMVIQNPRYQVTQFGKPVTLSCSQTLNHNVMYWYQQKSSQAPKLLFHYYDKDFNNEADTPDNFQSRRPNTSFCFLDIRSPGLGDTAMYLCATSKDPLTDQPQHFGDGTRLSIL.

Many counts were recorded for this clonotype. CDR3 coding DNA: TGTGCCAGCAGCTTAGGGGATGCGAGCTCCTACGAGCAGTACTTC. This translates into CASSLGDASSYEQYF. The chain employs TRBV7-6 and TRBJ2-7; D ambiguous. V lost 1 base, J lost 0 bases, and 10 bases lay in between. The CDR3 is made up of 15 amino acids. Germline lookup yields CDR1 SGHVS and CDR2 FNYEAQ.

The CDR3 loop is CASSEGGALGYTF. Here the CDR3 DNA reads TGTGCCAGCAGTGAAGGGGGGGCGCTCGGCTACACCTTC. This rearrangement joins TRBV2 to TRBJ1-2, with D possibly matching TRBD1 (6 bases). The V end lost 1 base, the J end lost 8 bases, and 11 bases lay between the germline ends. CDR3 length: 13 residues. Germline CDR1 is SNHLY and CDR2 is FYNNEI.

This clonotype was seen more than once but under ten times. This chain links TRBV29-1 with TRBJ2-2; D is perhaps TRBD2 (5 bases). Trimming took off 2 bases at V and 6 bases at J, with 16 bases between the two ends. CDR3 length equals 15 residues. Germline V gene data show CDR1 as SQVTM and CDR2 as ANQGSEA. The CDR3 loop is CSVERLAPNPGELFF. CDR3 sequence (DNA): TGCAGCGTTGAACGGCTAGCCCCGAATCCCGGGGAGCTGTTTTTT.

V gene TRBV10-3 combines with J gene TRBJ2-7, with 10 bases lining up with TRBD2. Germline V lookup: CDR1 ENHRY, CDR2 SYGVKD. Trimming at V came to 6 bases and at J to 3 bases, leaving 5 bases not matched to a gene. There are 14 residues in the CDR3. Written as DNA, the CDR3 is TGTGCCATCAGCCTAGCGGGAGTGTACTACGAGCAGTACTTC. This translates into CAISLAGVYYEQYF.

This clonotype was counted ten times or more. The chain is built from TRBV6-5 and TRBJ1-1, with D hard to call. Germline loops: CDR1 MNHEY, CDR2 SVGAGI. With 6 bases removed from V and 3 bases from J, the gap between germline ends came to 11 bases. This CDR3 is built from 13 residues. The CDR3 sequence: CASSPDFYTEAFF. CDR3 bases: TGTGCCAGCAGCCCTGACTTCTACACTGAAGCTTTCTTT.

As to this clonotype: A much larger clone sits a single nucleotide away, making a read error possible. The conserved closing phenylalanine or tryptophan is absent in this CDR3, likely reflecting a read error. The J gene is TRBJ2-7, the V gene TRBV15; D unclear. Germline lookup yields CDR1 LNHNV and CDR2 YYDKDF (reference sequence). V dropped 7 bases and J dropped 7 bases, with 8 bases sitting between them. The CDR3 is made up of 10 amino acids. The CDR3 DNA is TGTGCCACCACGGCCGCTGAGCAGTACCTC. Translated: CATTAAEQYL.

This clonotype has just a few counts. This chain connects TRBV20-1 to TRBJ2-5, with a weak D call TRBD2 (6 bases). The CDR3 has 13 residues. V was pared by 1 base and J by 3 bases, with 9 bases between. Germline V gene sequence: CDR1 DFQATT, CDR2 SNEGSKA (reference sequence). The CDR3 sequence: CSARVWTKETQYF. CDR3 in DNA: TGCAGTGCTAGAGTATGGACTAAAGAGACCCAGTACTTC.

This clonotype was seen only a few times. A junction boundary mismatches the germline segment, possibly from a read error. The V and J genes are TRBV24-1 and TRBJ1-5; 9 nucleotides match TRBD1. CDR3 size: 16 residues. Germline values: CDR1 KGHDR, CDR2 SFDVKD. CDR3 DNA sequence: TGTGCCAGCAGTGAAGCTGGGACAGGGAGTAATCAGCCCCAGCATTTT. It is translated as CASSEAGTGSNQPQHF.

This clonotype was detected ten times or more. The genes are TRBV19 and TRBJ2-6, with TRBD1 as a possible D gene (6 bases). The CDR3 consists of 14 residues. The germline V gene encodes CDR1 LNHDA and CDR2 SQIVND (reference sequence). The V gene lost 6 bases and the J gene lost 3 bases, with 9 bases spanning the gap. CDR3 nucleotides: TGTGCCAGTAGGGACAGAATTGGGGCCAACGTCCTGACTTTC. This translates into CASRDRIGANVLTF.

This clonotype was detected ten times or more. This chain links TRBV10-2 with TRBJ2-7; D possibly corresponds to TRBD1 (6 bases). Germline assignment: CDR1 WSHSY and CDR2 SAAADI. With 2 bases removed from V and 5 bases from J, the gap between germline ends came to 10 bases. CDR3 length equals 13 residues. CDR3 loop: CASSEDRFDEQYF. For the CDR3, the DNA is TGCGCCAGCAGTGAGGACAGGTTCGACGAGCAGTACTTC.

The V call is TRBV20-1, the J call TRBJ1-6, with 8 positions matching TRBD1. V lost 6 bases to trimming and J lost 12 bases; unmatched junction nucleotides: 16. Per germline, CDR1 DFQATT and CDR2 SNEGSKA (reference sequence). This CDR3 region has 15 residues. Here the CDR3 reads CSAPRTGNWPGPLHF. The CDR3 DNA reads TGCAGTGCACCTAGGACAGGGAATTGGCCGGGACCCCTCCACTTT.

The table lists this clonotype with many counts. The V and J genes are TRBV10-3 and TRBJ2-2; D not certain. The V end was cut by 6 bases, the J end by 5 bases, with 10 bases between. The CDR3 consists of 13 residues. Germline CDR1 is ENHRY and CDR2 is SYGVKD. CDR3: CAIRSDLTGELFF. The CDR3 DNA reads as TGTGCCATCAGATCGGACCTGACCGGGGAGCTGTTTTTT.

The genes are TRBV4-3 and TRBJ1-3; D is undetermined. Germline-derived CDR1 and CDR2 are LGHNA and YSLEER. CDR3 size: 15 residues. V was cut by 0 bases and J by 3 bases, with 9 bases left in between. As DNA, the CDR3 is TGCGCCAGCAGCCAAGATTCTGGGATTGGAAACACCATATATTTT. This sequence encodes CASSQDSGIGNTIYF.

The chain has TRBV20-1 and TRBJ2-5; 9 bases line up with TRBD1. The CDR3 sequence is 14 residues long. Germline CDR1 is DFQATT and CDR2 is SNEGSKA (reference sequence). V was pared by 5 bases and J by 4 bases, with 8 bases of the junction left unmatched. The CDR3: CSAGRGTGLETQYF. CDR3 nucleotides: TGCAGTGCTGGTCGAGGGACAGGGTTAGAGACCCAGTACTTC.

In the case of this clonotype: One end of the junction is discordant with germline, which a read error may explain. This chain connects TRBV24-1 to TRBJ1-5; D ambiguous. The CDR3 length is 13 residues. The germline CDR1 and CDR2 sequences are KGHDR and SFDVKD. CDR3 amino acids: CASSFGLRQPQHF. The CDR3 DNA reads TGTGCCAGCAGTTTTGGGCTCAGGCAGCCCCAGCATTTT.

The chain recombines TRBV20-1 with TRBJ2-5, with D tentatively TRBD1 (7 bases). There are 13 residues in the CDR3. Trimming took off 4 bases at V and 5 bases at J, with 14 bases between the two ends. From germline, CDR1 is DFQATT and CDR2 SNEGSKA (reference sequence). CDR3 coding DNA: TGCAGTGCTAATACAGGGGCGGGGGAGACCCAGTACTTC. Translating gives CSANTGAGETQYF.

The rearrangement uses TRBV2 and TRBJ2-5; a weak D match, TRBD2 (5 bases). Trimming stripped 4 bases from V and 1 base from J, with 16 bases between. The CDR3 is 16 residues long. Germline-derived CDR1 and CDR2 are SNHLY and FYNNEI. The CDR3 region has the DNA TGTGCCAGCAGTGCTAGAGAACCCCGGGGCCAAGAGACCCAGTACTTC. It specifies CASSAREPRGQETQYF. Using reference TRBV2 and TRBJ2-5 for the parts outside the CDR3, the full variable domain is EPEVTQTPSHQVTQMGQEVILRCVPISNHLYFYWYRQILGQKVEFLVSFYNNEISEKSEIFDDQFSVERPDGSNFTLKIRSTKLEDSAMYFCASSAREPRGQETQYFGPGTRLLVL.